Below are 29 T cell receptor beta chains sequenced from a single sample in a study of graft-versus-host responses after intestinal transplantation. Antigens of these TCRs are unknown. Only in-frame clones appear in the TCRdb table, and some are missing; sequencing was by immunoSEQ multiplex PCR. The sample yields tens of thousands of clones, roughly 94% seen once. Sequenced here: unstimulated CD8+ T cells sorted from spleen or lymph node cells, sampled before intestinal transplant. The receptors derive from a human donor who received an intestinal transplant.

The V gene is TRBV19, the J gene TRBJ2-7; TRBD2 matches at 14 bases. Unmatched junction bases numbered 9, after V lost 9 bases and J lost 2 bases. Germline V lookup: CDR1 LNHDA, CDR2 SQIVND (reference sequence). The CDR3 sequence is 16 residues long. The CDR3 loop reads CASIGMGLAGAYEQYF. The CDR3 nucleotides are TGTGCCAGCATTGGGATGGGACTAGCGGGGGCCTACGAGCAGTACTTC. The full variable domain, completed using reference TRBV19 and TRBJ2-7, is DGGITQSPKYLFRKEGQNVTLSCEQNLNHDAMYWYRQDPGQGLRLIYYSQIVNDFQKGDIAEGYSVSREKKESFPLTVTSAQKNPTAFYLCASIGMGLAGAYEQYFGPGTRLTVT.

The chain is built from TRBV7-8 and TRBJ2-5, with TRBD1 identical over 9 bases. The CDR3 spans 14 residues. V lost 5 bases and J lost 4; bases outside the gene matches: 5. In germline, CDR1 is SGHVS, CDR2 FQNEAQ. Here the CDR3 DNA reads TGTGCCAGCAGCCAATCGGACAGGGGAGAGACCCAGTACTTC. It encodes CASSQSDRGETQYF.

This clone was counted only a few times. The CDR3 protein is CASSPGGRITDTQYF. In nucleotides, the CDR3 is TGTGCCAGCAGCCCCGGGGGGCGTATCACAGATACGCAGTATTTT. The chain employs TRBV7-6 and TRBJ2-3; D is perhaps TRBD2 (7 bases). CDR3 size: 15 residues. Trimming left V 5 bases short and J 2 bases short, with 14 bases between. In germline, CDR1 is SGHVS, CDR2 FNYEAQ.

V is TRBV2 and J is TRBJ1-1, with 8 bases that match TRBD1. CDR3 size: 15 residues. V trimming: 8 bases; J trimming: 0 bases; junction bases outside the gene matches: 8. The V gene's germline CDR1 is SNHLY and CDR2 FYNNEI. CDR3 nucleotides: TGTGCCAGCCCGGACAGGGTGCCTTTGAACACTGAAGCTTTCTTT. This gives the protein CASPDRVPLNTEAFF.

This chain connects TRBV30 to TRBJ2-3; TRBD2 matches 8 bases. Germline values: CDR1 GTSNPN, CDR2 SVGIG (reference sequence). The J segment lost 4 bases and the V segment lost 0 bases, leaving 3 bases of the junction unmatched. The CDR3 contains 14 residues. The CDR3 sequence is CAWSVLTSADTQYF. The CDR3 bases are TGTGCCTGGAGTGTACTGACTAGCGCAGATACGCAGTATTTT.

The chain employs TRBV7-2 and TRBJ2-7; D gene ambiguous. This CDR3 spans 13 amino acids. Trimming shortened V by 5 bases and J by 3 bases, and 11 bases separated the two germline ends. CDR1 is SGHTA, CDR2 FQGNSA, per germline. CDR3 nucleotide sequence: TGTGCCAGCAGCCATGGGGTAGGCTACGAGCAGTACTTC. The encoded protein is CASSHGVGYEQYF.

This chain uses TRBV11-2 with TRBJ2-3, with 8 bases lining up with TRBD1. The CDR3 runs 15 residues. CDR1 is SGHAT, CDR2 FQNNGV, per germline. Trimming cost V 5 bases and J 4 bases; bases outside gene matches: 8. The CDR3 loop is CASSAVDRVPDTQYF. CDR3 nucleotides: TGTGCCAGCAGCGCTGTGGACAGGGTCCCAGATACGCAGTATTTT.

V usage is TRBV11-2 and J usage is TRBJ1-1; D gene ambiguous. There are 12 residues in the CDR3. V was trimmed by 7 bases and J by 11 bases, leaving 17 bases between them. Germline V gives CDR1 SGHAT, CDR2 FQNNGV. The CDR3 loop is CASNPIGSWAFF. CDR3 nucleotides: TGTGCCAGCAACCCGATCGGGTCCTGGGCTTTCTTT. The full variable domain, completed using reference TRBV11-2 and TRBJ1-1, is EAGVAQSPRYKIIEKRQSVAFWCNPISGHATLYWYQQILGQGPKLLIQFQNNGVVDDSQLPKDRFSAERLKGVDSTLKIQPAKLEDSAVYLCASNPIGSWAFFGQGTRLTVV.

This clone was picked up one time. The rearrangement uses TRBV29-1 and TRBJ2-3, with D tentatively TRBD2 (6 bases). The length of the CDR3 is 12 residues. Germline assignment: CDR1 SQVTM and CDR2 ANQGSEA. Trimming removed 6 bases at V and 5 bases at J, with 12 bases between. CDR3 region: CSVTVGGDTQYF. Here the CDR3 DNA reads TGCAGCGTCACGGTGGGAGGAGATACGCAGTATTTT.

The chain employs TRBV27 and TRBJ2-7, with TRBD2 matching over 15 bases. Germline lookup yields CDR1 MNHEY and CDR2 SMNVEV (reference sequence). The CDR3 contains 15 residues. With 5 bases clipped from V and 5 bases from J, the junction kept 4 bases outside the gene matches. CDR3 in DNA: TGTGCCAGCAGTACGGGACTAGCGGGAGGAGACGAGCAGTACTTC. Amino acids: CASSTGLAGGDEQYF.

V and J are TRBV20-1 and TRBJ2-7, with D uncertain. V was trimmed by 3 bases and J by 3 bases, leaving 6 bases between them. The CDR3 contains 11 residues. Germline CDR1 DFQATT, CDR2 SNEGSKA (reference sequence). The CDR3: CSASSGYEQYF. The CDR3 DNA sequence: TGCAGTGCTAGTTCAGGCTACGAGCAGTACTTC.

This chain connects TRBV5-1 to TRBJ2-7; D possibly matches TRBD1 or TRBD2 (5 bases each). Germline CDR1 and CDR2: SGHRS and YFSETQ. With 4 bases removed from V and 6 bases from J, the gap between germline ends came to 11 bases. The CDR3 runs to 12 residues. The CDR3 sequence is CASSPLGPEQYF. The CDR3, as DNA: TGCGCCAGCAGCCCTCTGGGACCCGAGCAGTACTTC. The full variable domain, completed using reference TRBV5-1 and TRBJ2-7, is KAGVTQTPRYLIKTRGQQVTLSCSPISGHRSVSWYQQTPGQGLQFLFEYFSETQRNKGNFPGRFSGRQFSNSRSEMNVSTLELGDSALYLCASSPLGPEQYFGPGTRLTVT.

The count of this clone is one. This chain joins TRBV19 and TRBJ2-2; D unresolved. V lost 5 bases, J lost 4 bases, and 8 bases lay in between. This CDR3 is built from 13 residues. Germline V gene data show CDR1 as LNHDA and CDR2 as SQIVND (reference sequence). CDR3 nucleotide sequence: TGTGCCAGTAGTTGGTACGGCACCGGGGAGCTGTTTTTT. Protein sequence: CASSWYGTGELFF.

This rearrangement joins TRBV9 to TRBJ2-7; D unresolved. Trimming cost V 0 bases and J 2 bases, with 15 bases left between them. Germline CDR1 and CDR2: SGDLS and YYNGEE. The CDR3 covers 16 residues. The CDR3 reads CASSVESTGLAYEQYF. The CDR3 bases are TGTGCCAGCAGCGTAGAATCAACTGGGCTAGCCTACGAGCAGTACTTC.

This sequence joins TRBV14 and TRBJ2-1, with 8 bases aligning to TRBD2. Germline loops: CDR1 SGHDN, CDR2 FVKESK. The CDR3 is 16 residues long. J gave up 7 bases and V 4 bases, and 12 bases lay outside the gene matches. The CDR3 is CASSRITGGPINEQFF. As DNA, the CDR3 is TGTGCCAGCAGCCGAATTACGGGAGGGCCGATAAATGAGCAGTTCTTC. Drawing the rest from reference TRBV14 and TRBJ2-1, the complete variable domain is EAGVTQFPSHSVIEKGQTVTLRCDPISGHDNLYWYRRVMGKEIKFLLHFVKESKQDESGMPNNRFLAERTGGTYSTLKVQPAELEDSGVYFCASSRITGGPINEQFFGPGTRLTVL.

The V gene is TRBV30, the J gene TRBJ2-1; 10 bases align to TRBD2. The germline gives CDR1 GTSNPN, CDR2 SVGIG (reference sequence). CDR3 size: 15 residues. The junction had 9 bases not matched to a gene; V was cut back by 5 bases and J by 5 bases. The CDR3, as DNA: TGTGCCTGGGGGGACCTAGCGGGAGTAGACAATGAGCAGTTCTTC. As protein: CAWGDLAGVDNEQFF.

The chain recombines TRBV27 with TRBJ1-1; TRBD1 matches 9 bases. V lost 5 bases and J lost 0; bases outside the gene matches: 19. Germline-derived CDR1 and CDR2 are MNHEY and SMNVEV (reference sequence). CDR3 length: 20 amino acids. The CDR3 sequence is CASSASPSGTGSFMNTEAFF. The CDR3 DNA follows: TGTGCCAGCAGTGCGAGCCCCTCCGGGACAGGGAGTTTCATGAACACTGAAGCTTTCTTT.

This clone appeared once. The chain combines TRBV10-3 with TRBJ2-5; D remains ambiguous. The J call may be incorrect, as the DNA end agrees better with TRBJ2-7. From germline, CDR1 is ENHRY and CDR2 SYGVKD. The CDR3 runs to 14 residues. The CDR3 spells CAISDRVPSYEQYF. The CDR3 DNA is TGTGCCATCAGTGACCGGGTACCGTCCTACGAGCAGTACTTC.

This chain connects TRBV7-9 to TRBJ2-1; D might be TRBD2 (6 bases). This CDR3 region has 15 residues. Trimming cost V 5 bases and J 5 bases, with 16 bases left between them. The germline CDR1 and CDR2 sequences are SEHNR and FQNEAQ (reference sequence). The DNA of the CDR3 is TGTGCCAGCAGCAGATCCGGGACTGGAAACAATGAGCAGTTCTTC. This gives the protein CASSRSGTGNNEQFF.

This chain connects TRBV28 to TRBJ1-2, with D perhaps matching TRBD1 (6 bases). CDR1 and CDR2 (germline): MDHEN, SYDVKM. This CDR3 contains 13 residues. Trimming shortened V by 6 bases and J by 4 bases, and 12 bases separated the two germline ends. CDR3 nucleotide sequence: TGTGCCAGCAGGGCCACAGGGCTCTATGGCTACACCTTC. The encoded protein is CASRATGLYGYTF.

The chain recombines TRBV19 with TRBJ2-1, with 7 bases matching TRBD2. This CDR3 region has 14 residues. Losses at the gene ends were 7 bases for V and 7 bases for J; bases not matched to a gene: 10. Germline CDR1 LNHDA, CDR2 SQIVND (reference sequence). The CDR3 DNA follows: TGTGCCAGTATTGGCGGGAGTTCTTATAATGAGCAGTTCTTC. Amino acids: CASIGGSSYNEQFF.

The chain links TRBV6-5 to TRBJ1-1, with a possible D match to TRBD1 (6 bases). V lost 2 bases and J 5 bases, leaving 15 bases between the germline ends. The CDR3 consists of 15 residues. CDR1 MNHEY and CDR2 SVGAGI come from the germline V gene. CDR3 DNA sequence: TGTGCCAGCAGTTACCTGGCGGGGGCAGGGACTGAAGCTTTCTTT. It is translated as CASSYLAGAGTEAFF.

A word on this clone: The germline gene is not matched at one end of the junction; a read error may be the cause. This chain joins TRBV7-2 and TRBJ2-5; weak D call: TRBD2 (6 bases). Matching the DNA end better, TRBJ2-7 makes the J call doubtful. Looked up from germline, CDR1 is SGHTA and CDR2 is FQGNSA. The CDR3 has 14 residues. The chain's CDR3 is CASSIADLSYEQYF. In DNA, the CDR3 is TGTGCCAGCAGCATAGCGGACCTCTCCTACGAGCAGTACTTC.

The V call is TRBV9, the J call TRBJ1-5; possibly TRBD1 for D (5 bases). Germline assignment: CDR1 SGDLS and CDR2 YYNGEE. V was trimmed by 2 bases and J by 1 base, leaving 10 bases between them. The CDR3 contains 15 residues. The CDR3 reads CASSVSGGSNQPQHF. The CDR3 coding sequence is TGTGCCAGCAGCGTGAGTGGGGGAAGCAATCAGCCCCAGCATTTT.

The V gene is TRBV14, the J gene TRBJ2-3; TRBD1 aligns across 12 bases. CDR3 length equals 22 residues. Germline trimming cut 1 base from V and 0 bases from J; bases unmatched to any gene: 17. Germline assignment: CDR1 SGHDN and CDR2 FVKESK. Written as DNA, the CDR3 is TGTGCCAGCAGCCAAGCGCTAAGGGACAGGGGGCGAGAGGTATGGAGCACAGATACGCAGTATTTT. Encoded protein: CASSQALRDRGREVWSTDTQYF.

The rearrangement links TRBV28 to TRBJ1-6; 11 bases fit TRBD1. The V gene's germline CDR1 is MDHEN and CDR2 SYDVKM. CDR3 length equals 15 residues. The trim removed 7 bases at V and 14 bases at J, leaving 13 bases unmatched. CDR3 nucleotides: TGTGCCAGCAAAGAACCCGGGACAGGGGGTTCCTCCCTCCACTTT. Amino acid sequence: CASKEPGTGGSSLHF.

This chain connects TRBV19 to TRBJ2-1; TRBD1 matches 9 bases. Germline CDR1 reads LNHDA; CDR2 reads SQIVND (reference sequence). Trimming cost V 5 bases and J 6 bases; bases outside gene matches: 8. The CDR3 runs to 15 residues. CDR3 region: CASSADRGLINEQFF. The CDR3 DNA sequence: TGTGCCAGTAGTGCTGACAGGGGGTTAATCAATGAGCAGTTCTTC.

The CDR3 nucleotides read TGTGCCAGCAGTTTATCACCTGGACAGGGAGAAGTTTACGAGCAGTACTTC. It translates to CASSLSPGQGEVYEQYF. This sequence joins TRBV28 and TRBJ2-7, with 8 positions matching TRBD1. Per germline, CDR1 MDHEN and CDR2 SYDVKM. The ends lost 1 base at V and 4 bases at J; junction bases unmatched: 12. The CDR3 spans 17 residues. The full variable domain, completed using reference TRBV28 and TRBJ2-7, is DVKVTQSSRYLVKRTGEKVFLECVQDMDHENMFWYRQDPGLGLRLIYFSYDVKMKEKGDIPEGYSVSREKKERFSLILESASTNQTSMYLCASSLSPGQGEVYEQYFGPGTRLTVT.

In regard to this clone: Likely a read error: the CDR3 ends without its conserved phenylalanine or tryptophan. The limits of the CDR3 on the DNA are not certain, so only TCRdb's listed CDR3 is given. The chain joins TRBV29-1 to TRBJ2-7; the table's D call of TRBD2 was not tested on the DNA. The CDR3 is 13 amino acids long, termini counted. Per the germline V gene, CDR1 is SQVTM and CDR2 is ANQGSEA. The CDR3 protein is CSVDDKGTCGRAL.